This T cell receptor beta chain was observed in a study of T cells in women clearing cervical HPV infection. All donors had a single incident cervical HPV16 infection, not prevalent. The data were produced by immunoSEQ multiplex PCR, yet TCRdb's version contains in-frame clones alone and is incomplete. The listing records 36,000 or so clones. Sequenced input: blood buffy coat. The clonotype originates from a woman between 18 and 70 years old with a cervical HPV16 infection that either progressed to CIN3+ or cleared (not recorded which).

The sequenced part of the CDR3 DNA is TGTGCCAGCAGCTACAGGGGCTACGAG. Translating it yields CASSYRGYE. Given in full, the CDR3 is CASSYRGYEQYF. The J gene is TRBJ2-7, the V gene TRBV12-3 or TRBV12-4; 7 nucleotides align to TRBD1. The DNA ends 3 residues before the CDR3 does, and the rest of the CDR3 is filled in from the germline J gene. This CDR3 contains 12 residues. Germline trimming cut 6 bases from V and 3 bases from J; bases unmatched to any gene: 2.